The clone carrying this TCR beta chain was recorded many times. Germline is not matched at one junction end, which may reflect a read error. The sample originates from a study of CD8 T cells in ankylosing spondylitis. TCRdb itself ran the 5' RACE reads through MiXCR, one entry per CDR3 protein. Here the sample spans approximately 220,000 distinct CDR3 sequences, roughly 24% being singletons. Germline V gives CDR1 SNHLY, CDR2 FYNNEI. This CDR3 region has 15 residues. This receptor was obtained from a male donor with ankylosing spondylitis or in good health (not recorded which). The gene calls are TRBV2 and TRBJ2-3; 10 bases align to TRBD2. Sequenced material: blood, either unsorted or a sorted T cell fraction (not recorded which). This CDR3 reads CASRKLAGSTDTQYF. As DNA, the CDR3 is TGTGCCAGCAGAAAACTAGCGGGGAGCACGGATACGCAGTATTTT.